This entry lists 9 T cell receptor beta chains sequenced from one sample in a study of PD-1 blockade in classical Hodgkin lymphoma. Every one of the patients relapsed after autologous stem cell transplantation (brentuximab vedotin exposure was variable). Clones were sequenced by immunoSEQ multiplex PCR, and TCRdb holds only the in-frame ones, with some missing. The sample has around 19,000 clones; around 69% are singletons. The starting material was peripheral blood mononuclear cells (PBMCs), obtained before the second cycle of nivolumab. The receptor set was obtained from a human donor with classical Hodgkin lymphoma.

This chain uses TRBV25-1 with TRBJ2-7; 8 bases map to TRBD2. Germline trimming cut 10 bases from V and 6 bases from J; bases unmatched to any gene: 11. The CDR3 is 13 amino acids. Germline loops: CDR1 MGHDK, CDR2 SYGVNS. CDR3 DNA: TGTGCCACCAGACGAGCGGGAGAGGGCGAGCAGTACTTC. It is translated as CATRRAGEGEQYF.

The chain links TRBV10-1 to TRBJ2-2, with 9 positions matching TRBD2. The V and J ends lost 1 base and 3 bases, in that order; junction bases with no gene match: 3. Germline V lookup: CDR1 WNHNN, CDR2 SYGVQD (reference sequence). The CDR3 contains 16 residues. The CDR3 nucleotides are TGCGCCAGCAGTGAGTTTGCTAGCGGGGACACCGGGGAGCTGTTTTTT. This gives the protein CASSEFASGDTGELFF.

The chain combines TRBV5-1 with TRBJ1-1; 7 nucleotides line up with TRBD1. This CDR3 has 14 amino acids. J lost 7 bases, V lost 0 bases, and 6 bases had no gene match. Germline V gene sequence: CDR1 SGHRS, CDR2 YFSETQ. The CDR3 loop reads CASSLETGSSEAFF. DNA of the CDR3: TGCGCCAGCAGCTTGGAGACAGGGTCTAGTGAAGCTTTCTTT.

The V gene is TRBV10-1, the J gene TRBJ2-2; D remains ambiguous. Trimming removed 6 bases from V and 2 bases from J, with 10 bases in between. Germline V gene sequence: CDR1 WNHNN, CDR2 SYGVQD (reference sequence). CDR3 length equals 14 residues. CDR3 DNA sequence: TGCGCCAGCAGCCCGGCCTACAACACCGGGGAGCTGTTTTTT. Protein sequence: CASSPAYNTGELFF.

The gene calls are TRBV27 and TRBJ1-1, with 11 bases fitting TRBD1. V lost 5 bases, J lost 6 bases, and 5 bases stayed unmatched. The CDR3 sequence is 14 residues long. The germline V gene has CDR1 MNHEY and CDR2 SMNVEV (reference sequence). CDR3 protein: CASSAGTGGAEAFF. The CDR3 DNA is TGTGCCAGCAGTGCCGGGACAGGGGGAGCTGAAGCTTTCTTT.

The genes are TRBV25-1 and TRBJ2-5; 8 bases match TRBD1. The junction had 5 bases not matched to a gene; V was cut back by 3 bases and J by 5 bases. This CDR3 is 14 amino acids long. Germline loops: CDR1 MGHDK, CDR2 SYGVNS. In DNA, the CDR3 is TGTGCCAGCAGTGATACCAGGGGGCTGGAGACCCAGTACTTC. Translated, it gives CASSDTRGLETQYF.

This chain uses TRBV27 with TRBJ2-7; D gene ambiguous. This CDR3 is built from 11 residues. The V end lost 6 bases, the J end lost 5 bases, and 8 bases lay between the germline ends. Germline V gene data show CDR1 as MNHEY and CDR2 as SMNVEV (reference sequence). CDR3 DNA: TGTGCCAGCAGGGGGTCGAACGAGCAGTACTTC. Translating it yields CASRGSNEQYF.

The chain links TRBV11-2 to TRBJ2-7; D is perhaps TRBD1 (6 bases). The length of the CDR3 is 14 residues. V was pared by 5 bases and J by 6 bases, with 17 bases between. Per germline, CDR1 SGHAT and CDR2 FQNNGV. The CDR3 loop is CASSPISTGFEQYF. The CDR3 nucleotides read TGTGCCAGCAGCCCGATCTCTACAGGGTTCGAGCAGTACTTC.

V usage is TRBV19 and J usage is TRBJ2-7; TRBD1 matches at 9 bases. Germline CDR1 and CDR2: LNHDA and SQIVND (reference sequence). The junction had 9 bases not matched to a gene; V was cut back by 1 base and J by 5 bases. This CDR3 is 16 amino acids long. The CDR3 region is CASSIAPDRGQNEQYF. The CDR3 DNA reads as TGTGCCAGTAGTATAGCTCCGGACAGGGGCCAAAACGAGCAGTACTTC.